The following is a T cell receptor beta chain sequence with its context. This clonotype qualifies as medium-sized (0.01 to 0.1%). The specificity of this receptor is unknown. The sample holds no much larger clone one base away, and base qualities are not on file. The CDR3 goes from the cysteine to the phenylalanine over 14 residues. Of the read, only the CDR3 DNA is kept; its 42 bases are in frame from base 1. V is pared back by 2 bases and J by 4 bases, with 11 bases lying between the germline termini. The germline V gene (reference sequence) yields MNHEY for CDR1 and SMNVEV for CDR2. This sample is part of a study of spatial heterogeneity in lung cancer (dated by TCRdb to the late 2010s). About the full investigation: Beta-chain transcripts were consistently detected in greater numbers than alpha-chain transcripts, which likely reflects a higher abundance of beta-chain transcripts. In the raw uncorrected reads, each unique combination of TCR and UMI appeared more than ten times on average. In non-small cell lung cancer, the study quantitatively compared TCR alpha and beta repertoires across several tumor regions, matched nontumor lung, and blood. Nonsynonymous mutation counts, determined by whole-exome sequencing of tumor tissue, were related to features of the TCR repertoire. Both alpha and beta chains were TCR-sequenced in roughly 200 tumor regions, about 64 matched nontumor lung samples and around 54 PBMC samples obtained at surgery.

Reading the label with the study, this specimen's time point is: sample taken at primary tumor resection. For TCR sequencing, whole RNA was extracted from tumor and nontumor lung tissue, or from cryopreserved PBMC samples, and no cell sorting was done. Samples were obtained from about 75 patients with early-stage, untreated non-small cell lung cancer from the lung TRACERx cohort. Only patients for whom sufficient RNA was available from at least two tumor regions were selected for TCR sequencing. The receptor library was made with 5' RACE. TCRdb records NextSeq 500 as the sequencer. To allow correction of PCR and sequencing errors, the TCR library protocol tagged every TCR cDNA molecule with a unique molecular identifier. In the paper's pipeline: Decombinator tools were used for TCR identification, UMI-based error correction and CDR3 extraction. Expanded TCRs were defined as those above a frequency of 2 per 1,000, corresponding to the top 1% of the tumor frequency distribution. Each repertoire was subsampled 100 times to 5,000 TCRs, after which Renyi diversity was computed with the R vegan package. CDR3 similarity networks were built from amino acid triplet string-kernel similarity, with CDR3s being connected when pairwise similarity was above 0.82. TCRdb reran the public reads through fastp at Q25 and MiXCR, keeping productive beta chains. Records with the same CDR3 protein are collapsed into one entry carrying the most frequent genes and DNA. The V and J calls follow TCRdb's processing rather than the paper's. The sample table holds several thousand distinct CDR3 sequences, of which approximately 16% were seen once. Clones ranked in the top ten supply roughly 6.3% of the sample.

General conclusions and limits of the study: Ubiquitous expanded tumor TCRs were found in blood more often at tumor resection than at routine follow-up. Confirming at a functional level the hypothesis that regional TCRs recognize regional mutations was considered to require additional single-cell paired TCR alpha and beta sequencing.

The source of this sequence is a male donor with early-stage non-small cell lung cancer. The source material was PBMCs, sampled at surgery. In this chain, TRBV27 is recombined with TRBJ2-5; the D gene is possibly TRBD1 or TRBD2, each agreeing over 5 bases. The DNA sequence follows: TGTGCCAGCAGTTTAGTGGGGGTTGCAGAGACCCAGTACTTC. Translated, this is CASSLVGVAETQYF.